This record covers a single T cell receptor (beta chain). There is no known antigen for this receptor. No quality values exist for individual bases; no much larger clone is one base distant. The library relied on the immunoSEQ multiplex PCR assay. The table was pulled from immuneACCESS by TCRdb, which kept in-frame rearrangements only. Such tables lose some clones; where checked, under half of the loss comes from unresolved V genes, and the rest has no known cause. The sample includes roughly 73,000 clones, with around nine tenths observed a single time. Roughly 2.1% of the sample is held by the ten biggest clonotypes. The sample is drawn from a study of T cell changes during pregnancy in multiple sclerosis (dated by TCRdb to the late 2010s). About the study as a whole: Changes in the T cell repertoire over the course of pregnancy were examined in this study in women with multiple sclerosis.

The V and J ends are trimmed by 6 bases and 8 bases, leaving 8 bases between them. There are 11 amino acids in the CDR3, from cysteine to phenylalanine inclusive. Only the CDR3 region is kept as DNA, spanning 33 bases read in frame from base 1. According to the germline V gene, CDR1 reads MDHEN and CDR2 reads SYDVKM. The rearranged segments are TRBV28 and TRBJ1-3, with a tentative D gene TRBD1 over 5 matching bases. Here the sequenced sample was peripheral blood, taken in the second trimester of pregnancy. This clonotype was sampled from a female donor in good health, enrolled as a control in a pregnancy study. The CDR3 protein sequence reads: CASRGGYTIYF. The nucleotides are TGTGCCAGCAGGGGGGGGTACACCATATATTTT.